This TCR beta chain was sequenced during a study of preoperative IRX-2 immunotherapy in early breast cancer. The treatment is: preoperative locoregional IRX-2 cytokine immunotherapy. Patients received preoperative, locoregional IRX-2 cytokine immunotherapy in a phase Ib study. The protocol was immunoSEQ multiplex PCR, while the TCRdb copy is restricted to in-frame clones and leaves out a portion. In the table there are 32,000 or so clones, over 80% of which are singletons. Trimming took 6 bases from V and 1 from J; bases not matched to a gene: 4. The CDR3 runs to 15 residues. The germline gives CDR1 MGHRA, CDR2 YSYEKL.

The chain is built from TRBV4-1 and TRBJ2-7; 12 bases align to TRBD2. The source was lymph node tissue, collected from a patient treated with IRX-2 immunotherapy. The TCR originated in a human donor with breast cancer. CDR3 bases: TGCGCCAGCAGGTTTGGACTAGCGGGGTCCTACGAGCAGTACTTC. Translation: CASRFGLAGSYEQYF.